The T cell receptor (beta chain) under discussion was sequenced for a study of shared clonotypes between healthy human individuals. Points from the study as a whole: Between several donors, naive CD4 clonotypes were shared at a level of around 5.2%.

V was trimmed by 6 bases and J by 1 base, leaving 13 bases between them. Germline lookup yields CDR1 SNHLY and CDR2 FYNNEI. The CDR3 loop spans 15 amino acids. Measured with immunoSEQ multiplex PCR; TCRdb has only the in-frame clones, and not every one. The profile covers about 1 million clones, with about 76% appearing a single time and 1.4% to 1.5% taken by the ten largest. Details on this clone: Antigen specificity is unknown.

The chain recombines TRBV2 with TRBJ1-3; D gene unclear. The sequenced sample consisted of memory CD4+ T cells sorted from blood. Subset specified: CD45RA-negative fraction. This sequence was found in a young man in good health. CDR3: CASSPWVGSGNTIYF. Here the CDR3 DNA reads TGTGCCAGCAGCCCCTGGGTTGGATCTGGAAACACCATATATTTT.